The 29 T cell receptor beta chains in this list originate from one sample, sequenced in a study of lymphopenia after photon versus proton radiotherapy. Sequencing used immunoSEQ multiplex PCR; TCRdb keeps in-frame clones, though not all of them. The sample shows 68,000 or so clones, roughly 91% of them seen only once. The starting material was peripheral blood, obtained from a patient treated with photon-based radiotherapy. These TCRs come from a woman aged 70 to 79 with pancreatic cancer.

This chain links TRBV4-2 with TRBJ2-2, with D perhaps assigned TRBD1 or TRBD2 (5 bases each). Germline-derived CDR1 and CDR2 are LGHNA and YNFKEQ. CDR3 length: 16 residues. Trimming took 0 bases from V and 5 from J, leaving 13 bases between them. The CDR3 nucleotides are TGTGCCAGCAGCCAAGATAGGGACCCTAGGACCGGGGAGCTGTTTTTT. It specifies CASSQDRDPRTGELFF.

This clone appeared a single time. V and J are TRBV9 and TRBJ2-2; TRBD2 might be the D (5 bases). V lost 0 bases to trimming and J lost 3 bases, with 9 bases between them. Germline-derived CDR1 and CDR2 are SGDLS and YYNGEE. CDR3 length: 15 residues. DNA of the CDR3: TGTGCCAGCAGCGTAGGGGGAGACCACACCGGGGAGCTGTTTTTT. This sequence encodes CASSVGGDHTGELFF.

This chain links TRBV30 with TRBJ1-4; tentatively, D is TRBD1 (5 bases). V lost 2 bases to trimming and J lost 5 bases, with 12 bases between them. The CDR3 is 14 amino acids. Germline V CDR1 and CDR2: GTSNPN, SVGIG (reference sequence). The chain's CDR3 is CAWSQGPTNEKLFF. The CDR3, as DNA: TGTGCCTGGAGTCAGGGACCGACGAATGAAAAACTGTTTTTT.

The CDR3 coding sequence is TGTGCCAGCAGTCGGAGCGGGAGAGCTGACTACGAGCAGTACTTC. This gives the protein CASSRSGRADYEQYF. The V call is TRBV6-5, the J call TRBJ2-7; 8 bases match TRBD2. The trim removed 5 bases at V and 3 bases at J, leaving 9 bases unmatched. This CDR3 is built from 15 residues. Germline V gives CDR1 MNHEY, CDR2 SVGAGI.

The rearrangement links TRBV7-6 to TRBJ2-7, with 7 bases identical to TRBD1. Germline V CDR1 and CDR2: SGHVS, FNYEAQ. The CDR3 extends over 14 amino acids. The V segment lost 1 base and the J segment 7 bases; nucleotides outside the gene matches: 7. The CDR3 sequence: CASSLVAGGREQYF. For the CDR3, the DNA is TGTGCCAGCAGCTTAGTGGCAGGGGGACGGGAGCAGTACTTC. The variable domain in full, with the rest retrieved from reference TRBV7-6 and TRBJ2-7, is GAGVSQSPRYKVTKRGQDVALRCDPISGHVSLYWYRQALGQGPEFLTYFNYEAQQDKSGLPNDRFSAERPEGSISTLTIQRTEQRDSAMYRCASSLVAGGREQYFGPGTRLTVT.

The chain has TRBV15 and TRBJ2-7, with 10 bases identical to TRBD2. Germline CDR1 is LNHNV and CDR2 is YYDKDF (reference sequence). Unmatched junction bases numbered 10, after V lost 5 bases and J lost 3 bases. The CDR3 has 16 residues. CDR3 in DNA: TGTGCCACCAGCCTTATAGGGAGCGGGGGGGGCTACGAGCAGTACTTC. This gives the protein CATSLIGSGGGYEQYF. The full variable domain, rest sourced from reference TRBV15 and TRBJ2-7, is DAMVIQNPRYQVTQFGKPVTLSCSQTLNHNVMYWYQQKSSQAPKLLFHYYDKDFNNEADTPDNFQSRRPNTSFCFLDIRSPGLGDTAMYLCATSLIGSGGGYEQYFGPGTRLTVT.

The rearrangement links TRBV19 to TRBJ2-5, with D tentatively TRBD1 (5 bases). The CDR3 loop spans 14 amino acids. Trimming removed 0 bases from V and 3 bases from J, with 8 bases in between. Per germline, CDR1 LNHDA and CDR2 SQIVND (reference sequence). In DNA form, the CDR3 reads TGTGCCAGTAGTATAGAAGGGGTTGAAGAGACCCAGTACTTC. Translated: CASSIEGVEETQYF.

This sequence joins TRBV19 and TRBJ2-5; no firm D call. The V gene's germline CDR1 is LNHDA and CDR2 SQIVND (reference sequence). V lost 5 bases and J 5 bases, leaving 9 bases between the germline ends. The CDR3 is 12 amino acids. The CDR3 DNA reads TGTGCCAGTAGTCCCCTCGGGGAGACCCAGTACTTC. Protein: CASSPLGETQYF.

The genes are TRBV5-5 and TRBJ1-4, with D maybe TRBD1 (6 bases). Germline V gene sequence: CDR1 SGHKS, CDR2 YYEKEE (reference sequence). The CDR3 is made up of 15 amino acids. Deletions cut 5 bases from V and 1 base from J, with 12 bases between. DNA for the CDR3: TGTGCCAGCAGGGCTTACAGGGAAACTAATGAAAAACTGTTTTTT. Protein sequence: CASRAYRETNEKLFF. The full variable domain, its missing parts supplied by reference TRBV5-5 and TRBJ1-4, is DAGVTQSPTHLIKTRGQQVTLRCSPISGHKSVSWYQQVLGQGPQFIFQYYEKEERGRGNFPDRFSARQFPNYSSELNVNALLLGDSALYLCASRAYRETNEKLFFGSGTQLSVL.

This clone has a single count. This chain joins TRBV25-1 and TRBJ2-5; the D is unclear. CDR1 is MGHDK, CDR2 SYGVNS, per germline. The V end lost 5 bases, the J end lost 5 bases, and 9 bases lay between the germline ends. This CDR3 contains 12 residues. The CDR3 nucleotides read TGTGCCAGCAGTAGCGTATGGGAGACCCAGTACTTC. Its protein is CASSSVWETQYF.

The chain recombines TRBV30 with TRBJ1-3; no firm D call. The CDR3 has 16 amino acids. Germline V gives CDR1 GTSNPN, CDR2 SVGIG (reference sequence). The ends were cut back, 0 bases at V and 0 bases at J, with 12 bases in the middle. The CDR3 here is CAWSVLQIFSGNTIYF. Here the CDR3 DNA reads TGTGCCTGGAGTGTACTCCAGATTTTCTCTGGAAACACCATATATTTT. Combining the CDR3 with reference TRBV30 and TRBJ1-3 gives the whole variable domain SQTIHQWPATLVQPVGSPLSLECTVEGTSNPNLYWYRQAAGRGLQLLFYSVGIGQISSEVPQNLSASRPQDRQFILSSKKLLLSDSGFYLCAWSVLQIFSGNTIYFGEGSWLTVV.

The J gene is TRBJ1-1, the V gene TRBV19, with D perhaps TRBD1 (5 bases). Trimming shortened V by 4 bases and J by 6 bases, and 18 bases separated the two germline ends. CDR3 length equals 15 residues. CDR1 LNHDA and CDR2 SQIVND come from the germline V gene (reference sequence). DNA for the CDR3: TGTGCCAGTAGTAAAAGAGGGCAGGGAATCTCTGAAGCTTTCTTT. Translated: CASSKRGQGISEAFF.

This sequence joins TRBV28 and TRBJ2-7; the match to TRBD1 covers 11 bases. Germline V gives CDR1 MDHEN, CDR2 SYDVKM. V lost 2 bases, J lost 6 bases, and 0 bases stayed unmatched. This CDR3 contains 13 residues. CDR3 sequence (DNA): TGTGCCAGCAGTTTAGGGACAGGGGGCGAGCAGTACTTC. Amino acid sequence: CASSLGTGGEQYF.

The rearrangement joins TRBV7-2 to TRBJ2-4, with 7 bases lining up with TRBD2. V shed 6 bases and J 0 bases; nucleotides not matched to a gene: 8. Per the germline V gene, CDR1 is SGHTA and CDR2 is FQGNSA. The CDR3 is 16 amino acids. The CDR3 loop reads CASRISGIAAKNIQYF. The CDR3 DNA is TGTGCCAGCAGGATAAGCGGGATCGCAGCCAAAAACATTCAGTACTTC.

The CDR3 sequence: CASSRGTGNTGELFF. CDR3 bases: TGTGCCAGCAGCCGCGGGACAGGGAACACCGGGGAGCTGTTTTTT. The chain combines TRBV11-3 with TRBJ2-2; TRBD1 aligns across 8 bases. With V trimmed by 5 bases and J by 1 base, 3 bases remained unmatched. Germline CDR1 SGHNT, CDR2 YENEEA. The CDR3 runs 15 residues.

The gene calls are TRBV2 and TRBJ1-5; maybe TRBD1 (6 bases). Germline CDR1 is SNHLY and CDR2 is FYNNEI. The CDR3 sequence is 16 residues long. The V and J ends lost 3 bases and 5 bases respectively, with 17 bases between them. The CDR3 protein is CASSESGWGAYQPQHF. The CDR3 bases are TGTGCCAGCAGTGAGTCTGGATGGGGGGCCTATCAGCCCCAGCATTTT.

Note on this clone: This CDR3 is also generated by other DNA sequences in the sample. The rearrangement uses TRBV18 and TRBJ2-1; unclear D gene. Trimming pared 3 bases from V and 6 bases from J, leaving 3 bases between. The CDR3 is 11 residues long. CDR1 is KGHSH and CDR2 is LQKENI in the germline V gene. CDR3 nucleotide sequence: TGTGCCAGCTCACCCAGCAATGAGCAGTTCTTC. Its protein is CASSPSNEQFF.

The V gene is TRBV12-5, the J gene TRBJ1-5; 8 bases match TRBD1. V shed 6 bases and J 7 bases; nucleotides not matched to a gene: 11. Germline CDR1 is LGHNT and CDR2 is FRNRAP. This CDR3 spans 15 amino acids. For the CDR3, the DNA is TGTGCTAGTGGCCAAGAGCGACAGGGGAGCCAGCCCCAGCATTTT. This encodes CASGQERQGSQPQHF.

The rearrangement uses TRBV11-3 and TRBJ2-7, with D possibly being TRBD2 (5 bases). Germline V gives CDR1 SGHNT, CDR2 YENEEA. Trimming left V 1 base short and J 2 bases short, with 9 bases between. The CDR3 length is 14 residues. In DNA, the CDR3 is TGTGCCAGCAGCTTAGGAGCGGAAACCTACGAGCAGTACTTC. Translating gives CASSLGAETYEQYF.

The chain carries TRBV19 and TRBJ2-6; the D is unclear. Trimming removed 9 bases at V and 0 bases at J, with 9 bases between. CDR1 and CDR2 from the germline V gene are LNHDA and SQIVND (reference sequence). CDR3 length: 14 residues. The CDR3 nucleotides are TGTGCCAGCCGGCCGATCTCTGGGGCCAACGTCCTGACTTTC. This translates into CASRPISGANVLTF.

The CDR3 DNA follows: TGTGCCAGCAGTGTCGTGAGACAGAGGGAAAAACTGTTTTTT. Translated: CASSVVRQREKLFF. The chain recombines TRBV2 with TRBJ1-4, with D possibly TRBD1 on 5 matching bases. Trimming took off 4 bases at V and 8 bases at J, with 14 bases between the two ends. The CDR3 extends over 14 amino acids. The germline V gene has CDR1 SNHLY and CDR2 FYNNEI. The full variable domain, with the rest looked up from reference TRBV2 and TRBJ1-4, is EPEVTQTPSHQVTQMGQEVILRCVPISNHLYFYWYRQILGQKVEFLVSFYNNEISEKSEIFDDQFSVERPDGSNFTLKIRSTKLEDSAMYFCASSVVRQREKLFFGSGTQLSVL.

The CDR3 reads CASSLEPGRTQETQYF. The DNA for the CDR3 is TGTGCCAGCAGCTTAGAGCCGGGACGGACACAAGAGACCCAGTACTTC. The V call is TRBV7-2, the J call TRBJ2-5; D possibly matches TRBD1 or TRBD2 (5 bases each). Germline V gene data show CDR1 as SGHTA and CDR2 as FQGNSA. V was cut by 1 base and J by 2 bases, with 14 bases left in between. This CDR3 has 16 amino acids.

The chain links TRBV28 to TRBJ1-1; the D gene is possibly TRBD1 (6 bases). The germline V gene has CDR1 MDHEN and CDR2 SYDVKM. V shed 4 bases and J shed 0 bases, with 9 bases lying between them. CDR3 length equals 14 residues. The CDR3 reads CASSYDRMNTEAFF. In nucleotides, the CDR3 is TGTGCCAGCAGTTACGACAGGATGAACACTGAAGCTTTCTTT.

CDR3 DNA sequence: TGTGCCAGCAGCACGACCGGGACTAGCGGACACAATGAGCAGTTCTTC. Encoded protein: CASSTTGTSGHNEQFF. The chain uses TRBV7-3 and TRBJ2-1; 11 bases are shared with TRBD2. The CDR3 extends over 16 amino acids. Germline V gene sequence: CDR1 SGHTA, CDR2 FQGTGA. The ends lost 5 bases at V and 5 bases at J; junction bases unmatched: 8.

The V gene is TRBV6-1, the J gene TRBJ2-7, with TRBD1 matching 11 bases. The V and J ends lost 8 bases and 5 bases, in that order; junction bases with no gene match: 5. The CDR3 runs to 13 residues. From germline, CDR1 is MNHNS and CDR2 SASEGT. The CDR3 loop is CASWPGQGDEQYF. For the CDR3, the DNA is TGTGCCAGCTGGCCGGGACAGGGGGACGAGCAGTACTTC.

The chain couples TRBV14 to TRBJ1-6, with TRBD1 matching over 7 bases. Germline CDR1 is SGHDN and CDR2 is FVKESK. The CDR3 consists of 13 residues. V shed 4 bases, J shed 7 bases, and the junction held 1 base outside the gene matches. CDR3 in DNA: TGTGCCAGCAGCCTGACAGGGAATTCACCCCTCCACTTT. Its protein is CASSLTGNSPLHF.

A single count supports this clone. This chain's CDR3 is CACTSGTGGGEQYF. The DNA of the CDR3 is TGTGCCTGCACGTCCGGGACAGGGGGCGGGGAGCAGTACTTC. V is TRBV30 and J is TRBJ2-7; 12 bases match TRBD1. The germline CDR1 and CDR2 sequences are GTSNPN and SVGIG (reference sequence). V lost 6 bases and J lost 7; bases outside the gene matches: 10. This CDR3 contains 14 residues.

This chain connects TRBV29-1 to TRBJ1-2; D is uncertain. Per the germline V gene, CDR1 is SQVTM and CDR2 is ANQGSEA. V lost 4 bases, J lost 2 bases, and 5 bases lay in between. The CDR3 has 11 residues. The DNA for the CDR3 is TGCAGCGTTGCCCCCAACTATGGCTACACCTTC. This codes for CSVAPNYGYTF. Full variable domain (remainder filled in from reference TRBV29-1 and TRBJ1-2): SAVISQKPSRDICQRGTSLTIQCQVDSQVTMMFWYRQQPGQSLTLIATANQGSEATYESGFVIDKFPISRPNLTFSTLTVSNMSPEDSSIYLCSVAPNYGYTFGSGTRLTVV.

J is TRBJ2-1 and V is TRBV4-3; no clear D gene. Trimming left V 4 bases short and J 6 bases short, with 13 bases between. The length of the CDR3 is 14 residues. Germline assignment: CDR1 LGHNA and CDR2 YSLEER. The CDR3 sequence: CASSRELVPNEQFF. CDR3 nucleotides: TGCGCCAGCAGCCGCGAACTGGTTCCCAATGAGCAGTTCTTC.